One sample yielded the 9 T cell receptor beta chains listed below, sequenced in a study of T cell responses to AZD1222 COVID-19 vaccine. The repertoire was sequenced with immunoSEQ multiplex PCR; TCRdb's copy has only in-frame clones and lacks some. In the table there are around 100,000 clones, more than 70% of which are singletons. This specimen was peripheral blood, taken on day 0 of AZD1222 vaccination. These receptors originate from an adult in good health.

The chain couples TRBV4-2 to TRBJ2-1, with TRBD2 matching over 8 bases. Trimming removed 4 bases from V and 6 bases from J; junction bases left unmatched: 11. The germline V gene encodes CDR1 LGHNA and CDR2 YNFKEQ. The CDR3 has 16 amino acids. The CDR3 region is CASSPSRGGRGNEQFF. For the CDR3, the DNA is TGTGCCAGCAGCCCTTCCCGGGGGGGCCGGGGCAATGAGCAGTTCTTC.

This clone showed up just once. The gene calls are TRBV2 and TRBJ1-1, with D uncertain. Germline-derived CDR1 and CDR2 are SNHLY and FYNNEI. The V end was cut by 1 base, the J end by 3 bases, with 9 bases between. This CDR3 has 14 amino acids. The CDR3 is CASSEDLGDTEAFF. The CDR3, as DNA: TGTGCCAGCAGTGAAGACCTGGGAGACACTGAAGCTTTCTTT.

The chain is built from TRBV5-4 and TRBJ2-5; 11 nucleotides line up with TRBD2. The CDR3 extends over 15 amino acids. CDR1 SGHNT and CDR2 YYREEE come from the germline V gene (reference sequence). Losses at the gene ends were 4 bases for V and 1 base for J; bases not matched to a gene: 3. Here the CDR3 DNA reads TGTGCCAGCAGCCTTAGCGGGAGGGCCCAAGAGACCCAGTACTTC. This sequence encodes CASSLSGRAQETQYF.

V gene TRBV27 combines with J gene TRBJ1-5; 7 positions match TRBD1. V gave up 2 bases and J gave up 2 bases; unmatched junction bases: 0. CDR1 is MNHEY, CDR2 SMNVEV, per germline (reference sequence). The length of the CDR3 is 14 residues. This CDR3 reads CASSLQGGNQPQHF. The CDR3 DNA reads TGTGCCAGCAGTTTACAGGGGGGCAATCAGCCCCAGCATTTT.

The gene calls are TRBV18 and TRBJ1-5; a possible D gene is TRBD1 (5 bases). The CDR3 is 14 residues long. Germline-derived CDR1 and CDR2 are KGHSH and LQKENI. Trimming cost V 2 bases and J 3 bases, with 8 bases left between them. This CDR3 reads CASSPSRANQPQHF. The CDR3 DNA is TGTGCCAGCTCACCAAGCAGGGCCAATCAGCCCCAGCATTTT.

The rearrangement links TRBV7-9 to TRBJ1-4; D is undetermined. There are 12 residues in the CDR3. V gave up 3 bases and J gave up 8 bases, with 7 bases separating them. Germline V gene lookup returns CDR1 SEHNR and CDR2 FQNEAQ (reference sequence). The CDR3 bases are TGTGCCAGCAGCTTGTTAGGCGAAAAACTGTTTTTT. Amino acid sequence: CASSLLGEKLFF. Combining the CDR3 with reference TRBV7-9 and TRBJ1-4 gives the whole variable domain DTGVSQNPRHKITKRGQNVTFRCDPISEHNRLYWYRQTLGQGPEFLTYFQNEAQLEKSRLLSDRFSAERPKGSFSTLEIQRTEQGDSAMYLCASSLLGEKLFFGSGTQLSVL.

The chain links TRBV7-9 to TRBJ2-3, with D perhaps TRBD1 or TRBD2 (5 bases each). The V and J ends lost 1 base and 2 bases respectively, with 7 bases between them. Germline V gene lookup returns CDR1 SEHNR and CDR2 FQNEAQ (reference sequence). The CDR3 extends over 14 amino acids. The CDR3 DNA reads TGTGCCAGCAGCTTAGTGGGGGACACAGATACGCAGTATTTT. Its protein product is CASSLVGDTDTQYF.

The rearrangement links TRBV6-6 to TRBJ1-1; possible D gene TRBD1, 5 bases. The CDR3 totals 13 residues. V lost 6 bases and J 4 bases, leaving 12 bases between the germline ends. CDR1 and CDR2 (germline): MNHNY, SVGAGI (reference sequence). The chain's CDR3 is CASSWDSGTEAFF. CDR3 DNA sequence: TGTGCCAGCAGCTGGGACTCCGGCACTGAAGCTTTCTTT.

The DNA for the CDR3 is TGTGCCAGTAGTGATGTTGGGGATACGCAGTATTTT. Its protein product is CASSDVGDTQYF. The gene calls are TRBV19 and TRBJ2-3, with D hard to call. This CDR3 has 12 amino acids. Deletions cut 5 bases from V and 6 bases from J, with 9 bases between. The germline gives CDR1 LNHDA, CDR2 SQIVND (reference sequence).